The 20 T cell receptor beta chains reported below all come from one sample, sequenced in a study of cytomegalovirus exposure and HLA in healthy donors. PCR primers comprised 60 Vbeta and 13 Jbeta primers. Profiling relied on immunoSEQ multiplex PCR, and the TCRdb table lists in-frame clones only, not all of them. Among tens of thousands of clones listed, 81% were seen once. The sample taken for sequencing was PBMCs. Receptor source: a woman aged 25 to 39 in good health and CMV-seronegative.

In its sample, this clone was seen once. The J gene is TRBJ2-3, the V gene TRBV10-3; 7 bases align to TRBD1. The length of the CDR3 is 15 residues. From germline, CDR1 is ENHRY and CDR2 SYGVKD. V gave up 2 bases and J gave up 2 bases; unmatched junction bases: 4. The CDR3 protein is CAISEPGQLTDTQYF. For the CDR3, the DNA is TGTGCCATCAGTGAGCCGGGACAGCTCACAGATACGCAGTATTTT.

This CDR3 is CASSPSGLAKNIQYF. The CDR3 bases are TGTGCCAGCAGCCCCTCGGGACTAGCCAAAAACATTCAGTACTTC. This chain links TRBV7-2 with TRBJ2-4, with D tentatively TRBD2 (6 bases). V dropped 5 bases and J dropped 0 bases, with 11 bases sitting between them. There are 15 residues in the CDR3. The germline gives CDR1 SGHTA, CDR2 FQGNSA. The complete variable domain, with remaining parts taken from reference TRBV7-2 and TRBJ2-4, reads GAGVSQSPSNKVTEKGKDVELRCDPISGHTALYWYRQSLGQGLEFLIYFQGNSAPDKSGLPSDRFSAERTGGSVSTLTIQRTQQEDSAVYLCASSPSGLAKNIQYFGAGTRLSVL.

V gene TRBV12-5 combines with J gene TRBJ1-1, with D tentatively TRBD1 (5 bases). The CDR3 totals 14 residues. Trimming pared 5 bases from V and 0 bases from J, leaving 10 bases between. CDR1 LGHNT and CDR2 FRNRAP come from the germline V gene. The CDR3 DNA sequence: TGTGCTAGTGGTCGGGACTCAGTGAACACTGAAGCTTTCTTT. This sequence encodes CASGRDSVNTEAFF.

The chain carries TRBV5-4 and TRBJ1-2, with 7 bases matching TRBD1. This CDR3 has 15 residues. The V segment lost 2 bases and the J segment 0 bases; nucleotides outside the gene matches: 4. Looked up from germline, CDR1 is SGHNT and CDR2 is YYREEE (reference sequence). The DNA for the CDR3 is TGTGCCAGCAGCTTACAGGGGACTGCTAACTATGGCTACACCTTC. This codes for CASSLQGTANYGYTF. Full variable domain (missing parts from reference TRBV5-4 and TRBJ1-2): ETGVTQSPTHLIKTRGQQVTLRCSSQSGHNTVSWYQQALGQGPQFIFQYYREEENGRGNFPPRFSGLQFPNYSSELNVNALELDDSALYLCASSLQGTANYGYTFGSGTRLTVV.

The V gene is TRBV13, the J gene TRBJ2-1; perhaps TRBD2 as D (6 bases). Trimming stripped 8 bases from V and 8 bases from J, with 22 bases between. From germline, CDR1 is PRHDT and CDR2 FYEKMQ (reference sequence). The CDR3 spans 15 residues. The CDR3 reads CASGHRGGATDEQFF. DNA for the CDR3: TGTGCCAGCGGGCACAGAGGAGGGGCCACTGATGAGCAGTTCTTC.

The chain links TRBV4-1 to TRBJ2-1; D is perhaps TRBD2 (6 bases). The ends were cut back, 0 bases at V and 8 bases at J, with 20 bases in the middle. Germline CDR1 MGHRA, CDR2 YSYEKL. CDR3 length: 17 amino acids. The CDR3 region is CASSQDRGSGAPDEQFF. The CDR3 nucleotides are TGCGCCAGCAGCCAAGATCGTGGTAGCGGTGCGCCCGATGAGCAGTTCTTC.

This chain joins TRBV6-4 and TRBJ2-3, with D tentatively TRBD1 (5 bases). The CDR3 contains 14 residues. In germline, CDR1 is MRHNA, CDR2 SNTAGT. Trimming took off 3 bases at V and 0 bases at J, with 7 bases between the two ends. The CDR3 sequence: CASSEQASTDTQYF. CDR3 bases: TGTGCCAGCAGTGAACAGGCTAGCACAGATACGCAGTATTTT.

The V and J genes are TRBV5-6 and TRBJ2-1; 8 bases match TRBD1. V lost 2 bases to trimming and J lost 2 bases; unmatched junction nucleotides: 3. There are 15 residues in the CDR3. CDR1 is SGHDT and CDR2 is YYEEEE in the germline V gene. The CDR3 reads CASSFDRGPYNEQFF. In DNA, the CDR3 is TGTGCCAGCAGCTTCGACAGGGGTCCCTACAATGAGCAGTTCTTC.

This clone was observed a handful of times. This chain uses TRBV4-3 with TRBJ2-7, with 8 bases identical to TRBD2. Losses at the gene ends were 1 base for V and 7 bases for J; bases not matched to a gene: 9. This CDR3 has 15 amino acids. Germline V gene data show CDR1 as LGHNA and CDR2 as YSLEER. This chain's CDR3 is CASSQAYGGVGEQYF. For the CDR3, the DNA is TGCGCCAGCAGCCAAGCCTACGGGGGGGTGGGGGAGCAGTACTTC.

The chain's CDR3 is CATSSFRGGGYTF. The CDR3 bases are TGTGCCACCAGCAGTTTTAGGGGAGGAGGCTACACCTTC. The rearrangement joins TRBV15 to TRBJ1-2; a weak D match, TRBD1 (5 bases). CDR1 and CDR2 from the germline V gene are LNHNV and YYDKDF (reference sequence). This CDR3 has 13 amino acids. The V end was cut by 3 bases, the J end by 8 bases, with 13 bases between.

The rearrangement links TRBV9 to TRBJ2-7; D unclear. CDR1 is SGDLS, CDR2 YYNGEE, per germline. The V end was cut by 0 bases, the J end by 3 bases, with 22 bases between. The CDR3 is 18 amino acids. The CDR3 spells CASSVGVRLSSKNYEQYF. Here the CDR3 DNA reads TGTGCCAGCAGCGTAGGCGTCAGACTTTCCTCGAAAAACTACGAGCAGTACTTC.

The J gene is TRBJ2-5, the V gene TRBV5-6; 8 nucleotides line up with TRBD1. V shed 4 bases, J shed 4 bases, and the junction held 6 bases outside the gene matches. Germline-derived CDR1 and CDR2 are SGHDT and YYEEEE. The CDR3 totals 14 residues. Here the CDR3 reads CASSRADRAETQYF. The CDR3 DNA reads as TGTGCCAGCAGCCGGGCGGACAGGGCAGAGACCCAGTACTTC.

J is TRBJ2-7 and V is TRBV5-5, with D possibly being TRBD2 (6 bases). V gave up 4 bases and J gave up 3 bases, with 26 bases separating them. In germline, CDR1 is SGHKS, CDR2 YYEKEE (reference sequence). There are 18 residues in the CDR3. CDR3 nucleotides: TGTGCCAGCAGCGACCCCTCAGGTGGCTCGCGGGAATTCTACGAGCAGTACTTC. This sequence encodes CASSDPSGGSREFYEQYF.

The chain couples TRBV7-3 to TRBJ2-5; D perhaps matches TRBD1 (5 bases). From germline, CDR1 is SGHTA and CDR2 FQGTGA. The CDR3 spans 14 residues. Trimming removed 4 bases at V and 4 bases at J, with 13 bases between. The CDR3 coding sequence is TGTGCCAGCAGCTCTGGACACGAGAGAGAGACCCAGTACTTC. It translates to CASSSGHERETQYF. The full variable domain, in which reference TRBV7-3 and TRBJ2-5 provide the parts outside the CDR3, is GAGVSQTPSNKVTEKGKYVELRCDPISGHTALYWYRQSLGQGPEFLIYFQGTGAADDSGLPNDRFFAVRPEGSVSTLKIQRTERGDSAVYLCASSSGHERETQYFGPGTRLLVL.

The sample holds a few counts of this clone. V and J are TRBV7-9 and TRBJ2-5; 7 bases match TRBD1. The CDR3 covers 15 residues. The J segment lost 5 bases and the V segment lost 4 bases, leaving 10 bases of the junction unmatched. Germline assignment: CDR1 SEHNR and CDR2 FQNEAQ (reference sequence). For the CDR3, the DNA is TGTGCCAGCAGCTATACGACAGGGATCGGGGAGACCCAGTACTTC. It codes for CASSYTTGIGETQYF.

The CDR3 loop reads CASSLAGGETQYF. As DNA, the CDR3 is TGTGCCAGCAGCTTAGCCGGAGGGGAGACCCAGTACTTC. V gene TRBV7-9 combines with J gene TRBJ2-5; tentatively, D is TRBD2 (6 bases). Germline values: CDR1 SEHNR, CDR2 FQNEAQ (reference sequence). Trimming took 0 bases from V and 5 from J, leaving 7 bases between them. This CDR3 spans 13 amino acids.

V is TRBV2 and J is TRBJ1-5; 9 bases are shared with TRBD1. The CDR3 consists of 14 residues. Losses at the gene ends were 4 bases for V and 4 bases for J; bases not matched to a gene: 2. Looked up from germline, CDR1 is SNHLY and CDR2 is FYNNEI. The CDR3, as DNA: TGTGCCAGCAGTGGGACAGGGGAAAATCAGCCCCAGCATTTT. Protein sequence: CASSGTGENQPQHF.

V and J are TRBV30 and TRBJ2-5; the match to TRBD2 covers 15 bases. CDR3 length equals 16 residues. The germline gives CDR1 GTSNPN, CDR2 SVGIG (reference sequence). V gave up 4 bases and J gave up 5 bases; unmatched junction bases: 8. The DNA for the CDR3 is TGTGCCTGGACGGGAACAGGGACTAGCGGGAGGGAGACCCAGTACTTC. As protein: CAWTGTGTSGRETQYF. Complete variable domain (other parts from reference TRBV30 and TRBJ2-5): SQTIHQWPATLVQPVGSPLSLECTVEGTSNPNLYWYRQAAGRGLQLLFYSVGIGQISSEVPQNLSASRPQDRQFILSSKKLLLSDSGFYLCAWTGTGTSGRETQYFGPGTRLLVL.

The rearrangement joins TRBV10-3 to TRBJ2-7, with D maybe TRBD1 (6 bases). V was clipped by 2 bases and J by 4 bases, with 12 bases between them. Germline V gene data show CDR1 as ENHRY and CDR2 as SYGVKD. The CDR3 length is 14 residues. This chain's CDR3 is CAISETTGSYEQYF. DNA of the CDR3: TGTGCCATCAGTGAGACCACAGGGTCTTACGAGCAGTACTTC.

The gene calls are TRBV7-9 and TRBJ2-2; 11 nucleotides match TRBD2. The germline gives CDR1 SEHNR, CDR2 FQNEAQ (reference sequence). J gave up 4 bases and V 7 bases, and 8 bases lay outside the gene matches. The CDR3 is 16 residues long. The CDR3: CASIVLAGGSTGELFF. The DNA of the CDR3 is TGTGCCAGCATAGTCCTAGCGGGAGGTTCCACCGGGGAGCTGTTTTTT.